These 13 T cell receptor beta chains originate from one sample sequenced in a study of cytomegalovirus exposure and HLA in healthy donors. Use of 60 Vbeta and 13 Jbeta primers characterized the PCR. This table comes from immunoSEQ multiplex PCR, and its TCRdb copy is limited to in-frame clones, with some not included. This table has a few hundred thousand clones, 85% to 95% appearing once. Specimen: PBMCs. The receptors were gathered from a girl aged 2-10 years in good health and CMV-seronegative.

This clone showed up just once. This chain connects TRBV7-6 to TRBJ2-7; weak D call: TRBD2 (5 bases). V was clipped by 2 bases and J by 6 bases, with 17 bases between them. The CDR3 loop spans 15 amino acids. The germline CDR1 and CDR2 sequences are SGHVS and FNYEAQ. The CDR3 region is CASSLLSEGWSEQYF. The CDR3 region has the DNA TGTGCCAGCAGCTTACTAAGTGAGGGTTGGAGCGAGCAGTACTTC.

The chain carries TRBV10-1 and TRBJ2-5; the D is unclear. V gave up 4 bases and J gave up 5 bases, with 11 bases separating them. From germline, CDR1 is WNHNN and CDR2 SYGVQD (reference sequence). The CDR3 covers 13 residues. The CDR3 sequence is CASSGARTETQYF. In nucleotides, the CDR3 is TGCGCCAGCAGTGGGGCACGAACGGAGACCCAGTACTTC.

The gene calls are TRBV19 and TRBJ2-2; D is ambiguous. CDR3 length: 12 residues. Trimming removed 1 base at V and 7 bases at J, with 4 bases between. Germline V gene data show CDR1 as LNHDA and CDR2 as SQIVND (reference sequence). The CDR3 sequence is CASSIGVGELFF. DNA for the CDR3: TGTGCCAGTAGTATAGGCGTCGGGGAGCTGTTTTTT.

The chain couples TRBV19 to TRBJ1-3; 8 bases are shared with TRBD1. V lost 2 bases, J lost 0 bases, and 6 bases stayed unmatched. This CDR3 has 17 amino acids. Germline CDR1 reads LNHDA; CDR2 reads SQIVND (reference sequence). CDR3 DNA: TGTGCCAGTAGTATAAGGGGACAGGTGCGCTCTGGAAACACCATATATTTT. Its protein is CASSIRGQVRSGNTIYF.

This clone was picked up one time. V usage is TRBV27 and J usage is TRBJ1-2, with D tentatively TRBD1 (5 bases). The V gene's germline CDR1 is MNHEY and CDR2 SMNVEV (reference sequence). The V gene lost 1 base and the J gene lost 2 bases, with 11 bases spanning the gap. This CDR3 contains 15 residues. CDR3 protein: CASSLFTGVNYGYTF. As DNA, the CDR3 is TGTGCCAGCAGTTTATTTACAGGCGTGAACTATGGCTACACCTTC.

The chain employs TRBV7-3 and TRBJ2-1; D possibly corresponds to TRBD1 (5 bases). Germline values: CDR1 SGHTA, CDR2 FQGTGA. Trimming took 1 base from V and 7 from J, leaving 5 bases between them. CDR3 length: 12 amino acids. The DNA for the CDR3 is TGTGCCAGCAGCTTAAAGGGGAATGAGCAGTTCTTC. Residues: CASSLKGNEQFF.

Details on this clone: The same CDR3 arises from other DNA sequences in this sample as well. This chain links TRBV30 with TRBJ2-7, with a tentative D call TRBD1 (6 bases). CDR3 length equals 12 residues. Germline CDR1 GTSNPN, CDR2 SVGIG (reference sequence). Trimming took 0 bases from V and 4 from J, leaving 7 bases between them. CDR3: CAWSVGGYEQYF. The CDR3 nucleotides read TGTGCCTGGAGTGTAGGGGGATACGAGCAGTACTTC.

V gene TRBV27 combines with J gene TRBJ2-5; 7 nucleotides agree with TRBD1. CDR3 length: 16 residues. Unmatched junction bases numbered 14, after V lost 6 bases and J lost 4 bases. Germline CDR1 reads MNHEY; CDR2 reads SMNVEV (reference sequence). CDR3 coding DNA: TGTGCCAGCAGCGCCACCGTGACAGGGTGGGCAGAGACCCAGTACTTC. As protein: CASSATVTGWAETQYF.

In DNA, the CDR3 is TGTGCCAGCAGTTTACGGGTTGTAGGTCAGCCCCAGCATTTT. Protein sequence: CASSLRVVGQPQHF. This chain connects TRBV28 to TRBJ1-5; D call uncertain. With 2 bases removed from V and 6 bases from J, the gap between germline ends came to 11 bases. Germline CDR1 is MDHEN and CDR2 is SYDVKM. There are 14 residues in the CDR3.

J is TRBJ2-1 and V is TRBV6-6; a weak D match, TRBD1 (6 bases). From germline, CDR1 is MNHNY and CDR2 SVGAGI (reference sequence). V dropped 0 bases and J dropped 7 bases, with 7 bases sitting between them. The CDR3 is 13 residues long. The CDR3 sequence is CASSYSGANEQFF. CDR3 DNA sequence: TGTGCCAGCAGTTACTCGGGGGCGAATGAGCAGTTCTTC.

The V gene is TRBV27, the J gene TRBJ2-7, with 7 bases matching TRBD1. Unmatched junction bases numbered 4, after V lost 5 bases and J lost 6 bases. CDR1 MNHEY and CDR2 SMNVEV come from the germline V gene (reference sequence). CDR3 length equals 12 residues. In DNA form, the CDR3 reads TGTGCCAGCAGTCCCTACAGGGGCGAGCAGTACTTC. Protein product: CASSPYRGEQYF.

This clone has more than one count but fewer than ten. The chain joins TRBV5-4 to TRBJ2-6, with D possibly matching TRBD2 (5 bases). Germline V gene data show CDR1 as SGHNT and CDR2 as YYREEE (reference sequence). The CDR3 totals 16 residues. V was clipped by 4 bases and J by 0 bases, with 11 bases between them. The CDR3 DNA reads as TGTGCCAGCAGCCGATTGGCGGGCTCTGGGGCCAACGTCCTGACTTTC. Translated, it gives CASSRLAGSGANVLTF. Full variable domain (rest looked up from reference TRBV5-4 and TRBJ2-6): ETGVTQSPTHLIKTRGQQVTLRCSSQSGHNTVSWYQQALGQGPQFIFQYYREEENGRGNFPPRFSGLQFPNYSSELNVNALELDDSALYLCASSRLAGSGANVLTFGAGSRLTVL.

The chain employs TRBV15 and TRBJ2-1; perhaps TRBD2 as D (6 bases). Looked up from germline, CDR1 is LNHNV and CDR2 is YYDKDF (reference sequence). The V and J ends lost 0 bases and 13 bases respectively, with 10 bases between them. The CDR3 spans 12 residues. The CDR3 bases are TGTGCCACCAGCAGAGATCGCGGGGTACAGTTCTTC. It translates to CATSRDRGVQFF.